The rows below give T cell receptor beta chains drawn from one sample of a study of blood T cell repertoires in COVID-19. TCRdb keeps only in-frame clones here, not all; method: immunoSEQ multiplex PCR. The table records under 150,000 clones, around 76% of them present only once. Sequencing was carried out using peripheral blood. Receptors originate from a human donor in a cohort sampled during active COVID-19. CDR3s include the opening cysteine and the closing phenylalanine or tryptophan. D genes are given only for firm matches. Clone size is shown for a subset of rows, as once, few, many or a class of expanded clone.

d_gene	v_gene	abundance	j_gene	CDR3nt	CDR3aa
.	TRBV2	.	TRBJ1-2	TGTGCCAGCCGGGAGAGCGGGGGGAACTATGGCTACACCTTC	CASRESGGNYGYTF
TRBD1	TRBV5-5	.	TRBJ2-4	TGTGCCAGCAGCTTTCAGGGGGCCGAAAACATTCAGTACTTC	CASSFQGAENIQYF
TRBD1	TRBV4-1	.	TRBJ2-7	TGCGCCAGCAGCCAGCTCTCGACAGGGCCCGCGTCCTACGAGCAGTACTTC	CASSQLSTGPASYEQYF
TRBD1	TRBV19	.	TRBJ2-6	TGTGCCAGTAGTGACAGGGGCCCTGGGGCCAACGTCCTGACTTTC	CASSDRGPGANVLTF
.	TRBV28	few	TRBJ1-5	TGTGCCAGCAGAGGTCCCGGCGGTCAGCCCCAGCATTTT	CASRGPGGQPQHF
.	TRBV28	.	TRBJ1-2	TGTGCCAGCAGCCTCTCAGGGTATGGCTACACCTTC	CASSLSGYGYTF
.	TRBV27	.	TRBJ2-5	TGTGCCAGCAGTTTCACAGGACAAGAGACCCAGTACTTC	CASSFTGQETQYF
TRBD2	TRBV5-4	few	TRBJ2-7	TGTGCCAGCACCCTTGGCGGGGAGGGACCCTACGAGCAGTACTTC	CASTLGGEGPYEQYF
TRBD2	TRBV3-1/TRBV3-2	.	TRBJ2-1	TGTGCCAGCAGCCAAATAGGACTAGCGATCAATGAGCAGTTCTTC	CASSQIGLAINEQFF
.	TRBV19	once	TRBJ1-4	TGTGCCAGTACTGGCCGAGAAAAACTGTTTTTT	CASTGREKLFF
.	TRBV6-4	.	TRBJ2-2	TGTGCCAGCAGTGCGGTCTCCACCGGGGAGCTGTTTTTT	CASSAVSTGELFF
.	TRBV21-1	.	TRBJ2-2	TGTGCCAGCAGCCCCAGGCCCGGGGAGCTGTTTTTT	CASSPRPGELFF